Presented here are 23 T cell receptor beta chains from one specimen sequenced in a study of blood T cells in healthy people across ages. The second PCR ran about 6 to 12 cycles with a sample-barcoded 5' primer and J-beta primers. One entry per CDR3 protein, called by TCRdb with MiXCR from the 5' RACE reads. The sample shows 800,000 to 1,300,000 distinct CDR3 sequences, roughly 24% of them seen only once. This sample also belongs to another study, concerning T cells of mothers and their children.

Sequenced: blood. All receptors come from a girl between 2 and 10 years old in good health.

The chain has TRBV20-1 and TRBJ2-1; D uncertain. This CDR3 has 16 residues. The germline V gene has CDR1 DFQATT and CDR2 SNEGSKA (reference sequence). V was trimmed by 2 bases and J by 1 base, leaving 15 bases between them. The CDR3 sequence: CSARYGRNGSYNEQFF. The CDR3 nucleotides are TGCAGTGCTAGATATGGAAGGAACGGGTCCTACAATGAGCAGTTCTTC.

This clonotype has just a few counts. The genes are TRBV6-1 and TRBJ1-5, with D uncertain. The CDR3 is 20 amino acids. V lost 2 bases and J 0 bases, leaving 23 bases between the germline ends. Germline assignment: CDR1 MNHNS and CDR2 SASEGT. The CDR3 DNA reads TGTGCCAGCAGTGAAAGTCAGGCCGGACTGAGAAGTTATAGCAATCAGCCCCAGCATTTT. Translating it yields CASSESQAGLRSYSNQPQHF.

This clonotype turned up a few times. J is TRBJ1-5 and V is TRBV7-9; 7 positions agree with TRBD1. The CDR3 extends over 13 amino acids. Germline-derived CDR1 and CDR2 are SEHNR and FQNEAQ (reference sequence). With 4 bases clipped from V and 8 bases from J, the junction kept 5 bases outside the gene matches. CDR3 loop: CASSSRDSEPQHF. DNA for the CDR3: TGTGCCAGCAGCTCAAGGGACAGCGAGCCCCAGCATTTT.

This clonotype was seen a few times. V is TRBV19 and J is TRBJ2-2, with D possibly TRBD1 on 6 matching bases. The CDR3 has 14 amino acids. V was clipped by 4 bases and J by 7 bases, with 13 bases between them. Germline V lookup: CDR1 LNHDA, CDR2 SQIVND (reference sequence). The CDR3 DNA sequence: TGTGCCAGTAGTACGGACAGAGAAAGCGGGGAGCTGTTTTTT. It yields the protein CASSTDRESGELFF.

This clonotype has just a few counts. The chain has TRBV29-1 and TRBJ2-3; the D is unclear. The CDR3 runs to 13 residues. The V and J ends lost 6 bases and 5 bases respectively, with 15 bases between them. The germline V gene encodes CDR1 SQVTM and CDR2 ANQGSEA. The CDR3: CSVPSPARDTQYF. Here the CDR3 DNA reads TGCAGCGTCCCCTCTCCGGCCCGAGATACGCAGTATTTT.

The gene calls are TRBV7-8 and TRBJ2-5; 7 bases match TRBD1. With the DNA end fitting TRBJ2-7 better, the J assignment may be wrong. Germline V gene sequence: CDR1 SGHVS, CDR2 FQNEAQ. This CDR3 region has 19 residues. CDR3: CASSLGVVLGGGFPYEQYF. For the CDR3, the DNA is TGTGCCAGCAGCTTGGGGGTCGTATTAGGGGGCGGCTTCCCCTACGAGCAGTACTTC.

The J gene is TRBJ2-3, the V gene TRBV20-1; weak D call: TRBD2 (5 bases). This CDR3 spans 14 amino acids. The V gene's germline CDR1 is DFQATT and CDR2 SNEGSKA (reference sequence). Trimming left V 3 bases short and J 0 bases short, with 10 bases between. The CDR3 DNA reads TGCAGTGCTAGGGAGGTCCATAGCACAGATACGCAGTATTTT. This encodes CSAREVHSTDTQYF.

This clonotype has just a few counts. The V call is TRBV6-5, the J call TRBJ1-2, with 9 bases identical to TRBD1. This CDR3 has 15 amino acids. CDR1 is MNHEY, CDR2 SVGAGI, per germline. After removal of 5 bases from V and 4 bases from J, the junction contained 8 bases not matched to a gene. The chain's CDR3 is CASSIYPTGGYGYTF. The CDR3 coding sequence is TGTGCCAGCAGTATATACCCGACAGGGGGCTATGGCTACACCTTC.

The genes are TRBV9 and TRBJ1-5; D ambiguous. V was shortened by 0 bases and J by 3 bases, with 13 bases between the two germline ends. This CDR3 spans 16 amino acids. In germline, CDR1 is SGDLS, CDR2 YYNGEE. The CDR3 here is CASSVGGKDDNQPQHF. The CDR3, as DNA: TGTGCCAGCAGCGTAGGGGGTAAGGATGACAATCAGCCCCAGCATTTT.

About this clonotype: The CDR3 ends on some other residue instead of the conserved phenylalanine or tryptophan, so this is likely a read error. The CDR3 sequence is CASSRISGGYNEQFP. CDR3 DNA: TGCGCCAGCAGCCGAATCTCCGGGGGTTACAATGAGCAGTTCCCC. This chain joins TRBV5-1 and TRBJ2-1, with D tentatively TRBD2 (6 bases). The V gene lost 4 bases and the J gene lost 4 bases, with 15 bases spanning the gap. The CDR3 spans 15 residues. Germline CDR1 reads SGHRS; CDR2 reads YFSETQ.

The V and J genes are TRBV12-3 or TRBV12-4 and TRBJ1-4; D remains unclear. This CDR3 has 13 amino acids. Trimming shortened V by 2 bases and J by 8 bases, and 9 bases separated the two germline ends. The CDR3 protein is CASSLRDLEKLFF. In DNA form, the CDR3 reads TGTGCCAGCAGTTTACGGGATTTGGAAAAACTGTTTTTT.

The CDR3 reads CASSQAQPSGANEQYF. CDR3 DNA: TGCGCCAGCAGCCAAGCGCAGCCTAGCGGGGCTAACGAGCAGTACTTC. The chain employs TRBV4-1 and TRBJ2-7; 9 positions match TRBD2. Per germline, CDR1 MGHRA and CDR2 YSYEKL. CDR3 length equals 16 residues. Trimming cost V 1 base and J 5 bases; bases outside gene matches: 9.

The rearrangement joins TRBV7-9 to TRBJ2-7; D uncertain. V lost 5 bases to trimming and J lost 2 bases, with 7 bases between them. This CDR3 has 12 amino acids. Germline-derived CDR1 and CDR2 are SEHNR and FQNEAQ (reference sequence). The CDR3 DNA reads TGTGCCAGCAGCATGTCCGCCTACGAGCAGTACTTC. It translates to CASSMSAYEQYF.

In its sample, this clonotype was seen many times. The gene calls are TRBV7-2 and TRBJ1-1; D remains ambiguous. This CDR3 spans 13 amino acids. Trimming pared 2 bases from V and 2 bases from J, leaving 6 bases between. Germline CDR1 reads SGHTA; CDR2 reads FQGNSA. CDR3 nucleotides: TGTGCCAGCAGCTTAAGAACTAACACTGAAGCTTTCTTT. Protein product: CASSLRTNTEAFF.

V usage is TRBV6-1 and J usage is TRBJ2-5; 9 bases are a match to TRBD1. The J call is doubtful: the DNA matches TRBJ2-7 better. Germline V gene sequence: CDR1 MNHNS, CDR2 SASEGT. The CDR3 extends over 15 amino acids. This CDR3 is CASSGDRDITYEQYF. The CDR3 region has the DNA TGTGCCAGCTCAGGGGACAGGGACATAACCTACGAGCAGTACTTC.

This clonotype has just a few counts. The rearrangement uses TRBV7-9 and TRBJ2-1; 11 nucleotides align to TRBD1. Germline CDR1 is SEHNR and CDR2 is FQNEAQ (reference sequence). Trimming at V came to 4 bases and at J to 6 bases, leaving 5 bases not matched to a gene. The CDR3 contains 15 residues. The CDR3 region is CASSWTGGLGNEQFF. The CDR3 DNA reads as TGTGCCAGCAGCTGGACAGGGGGCTTAGGCAATGAGCAGTTCTTC. The complete variable domain, with remaining parts taken from reference TRBV7-9 and TRBJ2-1, reads DTGVSQNPRHKITKRGQNVTFRCDPISEHNRLYWYRQTLGQGPEFLTYFQNEAQLEKSRLLSDRFSAERPKGSFSTLEIQRTEQGDSAMYLCASSWTGGLGNEQFFGPGTRLTVL.

This clonotype was observed a few times. The genes are TRBV24-1 and TRBJ1-3; 11 bases line up with TRBD1. Germline assignment: CDR1 KGHDR and CDR2 SFDVKD. The CDR3 is 17 amino acids. V gave up 5 bases and J gave up 0 bases; unmatched junction bases: 5. The DNA for the CDR3 is TGTGCCACCAGTGGAGGGACAGGGGGAAACTCTGGAAACACCATATATTTT. It codes for CATSGGTGGNSGNTIYF.

This clonotype came up a few times. This chain joins TRBV20-1 and TRBJ2-1, with TRBD2 as a possible D gene (6 bases). Germline V gene data show CDR1 as DFQATT and CDR2 as SNEGSKA (reference sequence). V gave up 4 bases and J gave up 8 bases, with 21 bases separating them. The CDR3 runs to 15 residues. CDR3: CSATQGGGMFDEQFF. DNA of the CDR3: TGCAGTGCTACCCAAGGTGGCGGGATGTTTGATGAGCAGTTCTTC.

This clonotype was seen at least ten times. This sequence joins TRBV13 and TRBJ2-1; no clear D. The length of the CDR3 is 11 residues. Per germline, CDR1 PRHDT and CDR2 FYEKMQ (reference sequence). V was shortened by 3 bases and J by 8 bases, with 5 bases between the two germline ends. CDR3 region: CASSFHDEQFF. In DNA form, the CDR3 reads TGTGCCAGCAGCTTTCATGATGAGCAGTTCTTC.

This chain connects TRBV20-1 to TRBJ2-2, with D maybe TRBD2 (7 bases). CDR1 and CDR2 (germline): DFQATT, SNEGSKA (reference sequence). V was cut by 3 bases and J by 8 bases, with 19 bases left in between. The CDR3 has 15 amino acids. The CDR3 loop is CSASRSGTRRGELFF. The CDR3 nucleotides are TGCAGTGCTAGCCGCAGCGGGACAAGAAGAGGGGAGCTGTTTTTT.

CDR3 protein: CASSLGLGSPLHF. Written as DNA, the CDR3 is TGTGCCAGCAGCTTAGGGTTAGGTTCACCCCTCCACTTT. This sequence joins TRBV11-2 and TRBJ1-6; D is unclear. This CDR3 is built from 13 residues. Trimming cost V 1 base and J 9 bases, with 7 bases left between them. The germline gives CDR1 SGHAT, CDR2 FQNNGV.

This clonotype appeared a single time. The V call is TRBV9, the J call TRBJ2-3, with 8 bases matching TRBD1. Losses at the gene ends were 5 bases for V and 4 bases for J; bases not matched to a gene: 12. In germline, CDR1 is SGDLS, CDR2 YYNGEE. This CDR3 spans 16 amino acids. CDR3 sequence: CASSYRVGQGSDTQYF. Here the CDR3 DNA reads TGTGCCAGCAGTTACAGGGTCGGACAGGGATCAGATACGCAGTATTTT.

This chain joins TRBV5-1 and TRBJ1-5; possible D gene TRBD1, 5 bases. This CDR3 is built from 15 residues. Germline values: CDR1 SGHRS, CDR2 YFSETQ. The germline V and J ends were trimmed by 4 bases and 7 bases, with 18 bases remaining between them. The CDR3 coding sequence is TGCGCCAGCAGCCCCTGGGGCAGCCTTAACCAGCCCCAGCATTTT. It encodes CASSPWGSLNQPQHF. Filled out from reference TRBV5-1 and TRBJ1-5, the complete variable domain reads KAGVTQTPRYLIKTRGQQVTLSCSPISGHRSVSWYQQTPGQGLQFLFEYFSETQRNKGNFPGRFSGRQFSNSRSEMNVSTLELGDSALYLCASSPWGSLNQPQHFGDGTRLSIL.